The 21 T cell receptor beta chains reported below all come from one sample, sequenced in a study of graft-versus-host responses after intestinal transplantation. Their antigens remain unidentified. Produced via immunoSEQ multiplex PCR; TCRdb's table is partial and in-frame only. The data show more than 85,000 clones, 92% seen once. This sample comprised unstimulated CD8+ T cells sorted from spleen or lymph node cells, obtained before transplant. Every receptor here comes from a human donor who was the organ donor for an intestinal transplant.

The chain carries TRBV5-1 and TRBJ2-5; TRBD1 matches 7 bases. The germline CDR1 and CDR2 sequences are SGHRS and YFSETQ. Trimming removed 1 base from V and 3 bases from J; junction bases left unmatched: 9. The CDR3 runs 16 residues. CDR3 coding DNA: TGCGCCAGCAGCTTGCCCACGGGGACAGTCGAAGAGACCCAGTACTTC. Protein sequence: CASSLPTGTVEETQYF.

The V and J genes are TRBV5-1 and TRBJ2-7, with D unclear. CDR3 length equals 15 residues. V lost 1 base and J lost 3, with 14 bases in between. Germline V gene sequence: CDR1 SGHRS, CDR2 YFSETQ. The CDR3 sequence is CASSLPGVNLYEQYF. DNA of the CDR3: TGCGCCAGCAGCTTGCCAGGTGTAAACCTCTACGAGCAGTACTTC.

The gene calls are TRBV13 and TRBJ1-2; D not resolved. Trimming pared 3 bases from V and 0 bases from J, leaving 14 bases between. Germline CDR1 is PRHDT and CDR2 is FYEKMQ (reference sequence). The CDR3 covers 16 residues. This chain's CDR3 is CASSLFLPRANYGYTF. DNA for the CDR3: TGTGCCAGCAGCTTGTTTCTCCCTCGAGCTAACTATGGCTACACCTTC. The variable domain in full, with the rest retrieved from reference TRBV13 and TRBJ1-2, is AAGVIQSPRHLIKEKRETATLKCYPIPRHDTVYWYQQGPGQDPQFLISFYEKMQSDKGSIPDRFSAQQFSDYHSELNMSSLELGDSALYFCASSLFLPRANYGYTFGSGTRLTVV.

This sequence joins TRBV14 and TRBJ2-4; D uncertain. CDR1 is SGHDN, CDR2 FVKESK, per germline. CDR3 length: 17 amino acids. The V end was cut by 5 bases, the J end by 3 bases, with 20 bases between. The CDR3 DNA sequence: TGTGCCAGCAGCGTACATGGTGCCCGGGTGGGCAAAAACATTCAGTACTTC. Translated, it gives CASSVHGARVGKNIQYF.

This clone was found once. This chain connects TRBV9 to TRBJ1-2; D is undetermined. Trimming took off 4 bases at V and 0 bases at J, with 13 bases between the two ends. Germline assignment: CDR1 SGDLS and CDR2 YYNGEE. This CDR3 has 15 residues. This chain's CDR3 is CASSTRDTSNYGYTF. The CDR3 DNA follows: TGTGCCAGCAGCACCCGAGACACTTCTAACTATGGCTACACCTTC.

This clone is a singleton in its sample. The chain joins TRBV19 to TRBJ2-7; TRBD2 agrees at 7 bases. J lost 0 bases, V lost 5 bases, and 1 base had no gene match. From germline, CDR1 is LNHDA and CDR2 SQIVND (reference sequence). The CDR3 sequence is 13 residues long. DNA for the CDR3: TGTGCCAGTAGTCCGGGGGGCTCCTACGAGCAGTACTTC. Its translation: CASSPGGSYEQYF. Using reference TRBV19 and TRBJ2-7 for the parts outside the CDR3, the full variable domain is DGGITQSPKYLFRKEGQNVTLSCEQNLNHDAMYWYRQDPGQGLRLIYYSQIVNDFQKGDIAEGYSVSREKKESFPLTVTSAQKNPTAFYLCASSPGGSYEQYFGPGTRLTVT.

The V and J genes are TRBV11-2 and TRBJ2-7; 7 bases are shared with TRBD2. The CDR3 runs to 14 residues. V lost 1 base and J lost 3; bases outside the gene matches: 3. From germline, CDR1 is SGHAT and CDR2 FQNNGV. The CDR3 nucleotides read TGTGCCAGCAGCTTAGGGGACTACCGCTACGAGCAGTACTTC. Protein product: CASSLGDYRYEQYF.

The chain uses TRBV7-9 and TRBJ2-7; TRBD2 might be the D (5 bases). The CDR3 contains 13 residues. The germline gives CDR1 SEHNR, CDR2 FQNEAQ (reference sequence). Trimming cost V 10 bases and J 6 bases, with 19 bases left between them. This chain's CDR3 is CATSSPGNGEQYF. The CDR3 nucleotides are TGTGCCACCTCCAGTCCGGGGAACGGCGAGCAGTACTTC.

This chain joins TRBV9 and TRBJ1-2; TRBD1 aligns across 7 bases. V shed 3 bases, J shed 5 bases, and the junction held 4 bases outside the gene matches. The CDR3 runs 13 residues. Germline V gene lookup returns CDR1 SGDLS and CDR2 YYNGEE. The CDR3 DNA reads TGTGCCAGCAGCGATTCGACAGGGTATGGCTACACCTTC. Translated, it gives CASSDSTGYGYTF. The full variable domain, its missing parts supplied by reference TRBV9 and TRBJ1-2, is DSGVTQTPKHLITATGQRVTLRCSPRSGDLSVYWYQQSLDQGLQFLIQYYNGEERAKGNILERFSAQQFPDLHSELNLSSLELGDSALYFCASSDSTGYGYTFGSGTRLTVV.

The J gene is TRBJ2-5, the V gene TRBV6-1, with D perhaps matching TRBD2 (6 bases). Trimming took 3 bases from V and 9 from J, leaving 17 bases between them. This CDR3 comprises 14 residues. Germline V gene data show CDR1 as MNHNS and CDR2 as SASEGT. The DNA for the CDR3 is TGTGCCAGCAGTGAGTGGGGAGGACTGGACTCCCAGTACTTC. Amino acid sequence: CASSEWGGLDSQYF.

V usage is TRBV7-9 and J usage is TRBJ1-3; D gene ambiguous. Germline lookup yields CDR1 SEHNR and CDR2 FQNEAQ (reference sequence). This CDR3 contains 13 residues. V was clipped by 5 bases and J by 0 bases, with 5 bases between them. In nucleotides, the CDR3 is TGTGCCAGCAGCCCAGGCTCTGGAAACACCATATATTTT. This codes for CASSPGSGNTIYF.

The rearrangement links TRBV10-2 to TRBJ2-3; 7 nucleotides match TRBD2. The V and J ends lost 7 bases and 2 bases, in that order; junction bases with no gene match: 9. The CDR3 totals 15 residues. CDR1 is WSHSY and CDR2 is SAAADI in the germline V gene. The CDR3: CASTSWEGTTDTQYF. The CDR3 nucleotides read TGCGCCAGCACCTCATGGGAGGGTACCACAGATACGCAGTATTTT.

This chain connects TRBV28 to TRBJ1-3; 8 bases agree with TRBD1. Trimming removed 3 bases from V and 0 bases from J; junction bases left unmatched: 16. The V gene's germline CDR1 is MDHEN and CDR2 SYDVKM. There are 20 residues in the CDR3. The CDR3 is CASSFRRDRGTIVSGNTIYF. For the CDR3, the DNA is TGTGCCAGCAGTTTTCGCCGAGACAGGGGAACTATTGTCTCTGGAAACACCATATATTTT.

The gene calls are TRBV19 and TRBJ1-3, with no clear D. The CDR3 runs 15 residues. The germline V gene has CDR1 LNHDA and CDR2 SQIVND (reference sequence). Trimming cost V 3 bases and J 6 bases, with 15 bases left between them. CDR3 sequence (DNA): TGTGCCAGTAGTATTGGGTTCCAGCGTGAAAACACCATATATTTT. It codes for CASSIGFQRENTIYF.

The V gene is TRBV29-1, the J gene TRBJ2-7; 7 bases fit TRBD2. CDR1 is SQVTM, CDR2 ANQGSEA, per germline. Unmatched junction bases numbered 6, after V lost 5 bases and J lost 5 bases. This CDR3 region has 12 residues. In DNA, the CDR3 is TGCAGCGTTACCACGGGAGGCAACGAGCAGTACTTC. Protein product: CSVTTGGNEQYF.

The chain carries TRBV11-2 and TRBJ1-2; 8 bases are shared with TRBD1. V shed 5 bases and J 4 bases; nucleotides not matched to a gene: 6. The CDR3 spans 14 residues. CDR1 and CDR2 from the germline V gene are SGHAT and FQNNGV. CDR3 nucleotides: TGTGCCAGCAGCGTTACCACAGGGGGCTATGGCTACACCTTC. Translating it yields CASSVTTGGYGYTF.

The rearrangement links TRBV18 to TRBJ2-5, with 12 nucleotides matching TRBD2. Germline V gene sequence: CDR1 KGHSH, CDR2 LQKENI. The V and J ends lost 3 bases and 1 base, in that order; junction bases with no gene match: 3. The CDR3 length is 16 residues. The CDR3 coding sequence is TGTGCCAGCTCACCTCCGACTAGCGGGGGCCAAGAGACCCAGTACTTC. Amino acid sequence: CASSPPTSGGQETQYF.

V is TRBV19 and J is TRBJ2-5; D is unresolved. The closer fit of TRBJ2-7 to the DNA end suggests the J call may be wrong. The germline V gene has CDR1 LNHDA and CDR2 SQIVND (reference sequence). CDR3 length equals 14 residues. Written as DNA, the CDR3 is TGTGCCACCGAAGACCGTCGGGTGTCCTACGAGCAGTACTTC. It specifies CATEDRRVSYEQYF.

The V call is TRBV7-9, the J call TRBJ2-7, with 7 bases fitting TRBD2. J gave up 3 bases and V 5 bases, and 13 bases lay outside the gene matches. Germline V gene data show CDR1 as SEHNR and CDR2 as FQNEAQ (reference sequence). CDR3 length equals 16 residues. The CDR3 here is CASSPVASGSIYEQYF. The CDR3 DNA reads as TGTGCCAGCAGCCCGGTGGCTAGCGGAAGTATCTACGAGCAGTACTTC. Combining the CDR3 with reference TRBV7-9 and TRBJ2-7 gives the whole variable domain DTGVSQNPRHKITKRGQNVTFRCDPISEHNRLYWYRQTLGQGPEFLTYFQNEAQLEKSRLLSDRFSAERPKGSFSTLEIQRTEQGDSAMYLCASSPVASGSIYEQYFGPGTRLTVT.

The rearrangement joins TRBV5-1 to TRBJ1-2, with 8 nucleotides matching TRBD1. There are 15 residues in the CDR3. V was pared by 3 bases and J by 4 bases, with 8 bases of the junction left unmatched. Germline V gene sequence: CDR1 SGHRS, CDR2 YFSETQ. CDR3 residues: CASSYGADRGYGYTF. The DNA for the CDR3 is TGCGCCAGCAGCTACGGGGCCGACAGGGGCTATGGCTACACCTTC.

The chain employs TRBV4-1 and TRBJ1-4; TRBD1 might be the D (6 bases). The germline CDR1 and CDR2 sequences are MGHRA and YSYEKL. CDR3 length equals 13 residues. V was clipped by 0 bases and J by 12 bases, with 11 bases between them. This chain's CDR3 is CASSQEGADQLFF. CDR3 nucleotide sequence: TGCGCCAGCAGCCAAGAGGGGGCAGACCAACTGTTTTTT.